This TCR beta chain was obtained from a study of Ad26.COV2.S vaccination and SARS-CoV-2 variants. Study as a whole: Doses of Ad26.COV2.S were injected into muscle once or twice, 56 days apart.

Method: immunoSEQ multiplex PCR; TCRdb's copy keeps in-frame clones and lacks some. The data show hundreds of thousands of clones, 80% to 90% seen once. Treatment of the sample: roughly 18 received Ad26.COV2.S at low or high dose, single or two shots; 5 received placebo; per-sample allocation not given. Day 63 following the first vaccine or placebo injection was when the samples were taken. Expression of Wuhan-strain SARS-CoV-2 spike came from the Ad26 vector that formed the vaccine. In regard to this clone: The antigen is unknown.

Study-wide results and limits: Spike-specific CD8+ and CD4+ T cell responses reportedly showed substantial breadth after vaccination.

This clonotype was sampled from a person between 18 and 65 years old who received the Ad26.COV2.S COVID-19 vaccine or a placebo. Here the sequenced sample was peripheral blood, taken in a trial of Ad26.COV2.S vaccine versus placebo.

The CDR3 reads CASSTDRAGYNEQFF. The CDR3 DNA is TGTGCCAGCAGTACGGACAGGGCGGGCTACAATGAGCAGTTCTTC. V gene TRBV6-4 combines with J gene TRBJ2-1, with 8 positions matching TRBD1. CDR1 and CDR2 from the germline V gene are MRHNA and SNTAGT. CDR3 length: 15 residues. Trimming cost V 5 bases and J 3 bases; bases outside gene matches: 6.